The clone carrying this T cell receptor beta chain was counted a few times. Its antigen is undetermined. The sample is drawn from a study of cytotoxic CD8 clonotypes in ibrutinib-treated CLL. Study-wide context: Patients gave response samples after a median approximately eleven months of treatment, range 6 to 36. Mean productive templates were around 240,000; mean productive rearrangements were around 91,000. Study-level findings and limits: Elevated clonality accompanied ibrutinib response, with a return toward baseline values at progression.

With sequencing, the targeted depth ranged from 1 in 200,000 to 1 in 1 million T cells. The protocol was immunoSEQ multiplex PCR, while the TCRdb copy is restricted to in-frame clones and leaves out a portion. The data hold about 150,000 clones, with about four fifths observed a single time. CDR1 and CDR2 (germline): MNHEY, SMNVEV (reference sequence). The CDR3 is made up of 14 amino acids. The V gene lost 4 bases and the J gene lost 2 bases, with 12 bases spanning the gap. This sequence was found in a human donor with chronic lymphocytic leukemia. The rearrangement joins TRBV27 to TRBJ2-7, with TRBD1 as a possible D gene (5 bases). The sequencing here drew on PBMCs, taken after 12 months of ibrutinib treatment. CDR3 region: CASSSYRTPYEQYF. CDR3 sequence (DNA): TGTGCCAGCAGTTCGTACAGGACACCCTACGAGCAGTACTTC.